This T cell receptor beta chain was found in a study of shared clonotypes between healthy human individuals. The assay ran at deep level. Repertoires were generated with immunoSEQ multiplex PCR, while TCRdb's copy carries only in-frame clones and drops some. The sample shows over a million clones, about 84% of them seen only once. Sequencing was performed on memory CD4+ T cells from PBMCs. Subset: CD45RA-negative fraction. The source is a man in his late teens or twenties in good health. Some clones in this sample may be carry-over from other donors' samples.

CDR3 region: CASGGRPNTEAFF. The CDR3, as DNA: TGTGCCAGCGGGGGACGGCCGAACACTGAAGCTTTCTTT. The V gene is TRBV2, the J gene TRBJ1-1; a weak D match, TRBD1 (5 bases). CDR3 size: 13 residues. Deletions cut 8 bases from V and 1 base from J, with 11 bases between. Germline CDR1 SNHLY, CDR2 FYNNEI. Filled out from reference TRBV2 and TRBJ1-1, the complete variable domain reads EPEVTQTPSHQVTQMGQEVILRCVPISNHLYFYWYRQILGQKVEFLVSFYNNEISEKSEIFDDQFSVERPDGSNFTLKIRSTKLEDSAMYFCASGGRPNTEAFFGQGTRLTVV.